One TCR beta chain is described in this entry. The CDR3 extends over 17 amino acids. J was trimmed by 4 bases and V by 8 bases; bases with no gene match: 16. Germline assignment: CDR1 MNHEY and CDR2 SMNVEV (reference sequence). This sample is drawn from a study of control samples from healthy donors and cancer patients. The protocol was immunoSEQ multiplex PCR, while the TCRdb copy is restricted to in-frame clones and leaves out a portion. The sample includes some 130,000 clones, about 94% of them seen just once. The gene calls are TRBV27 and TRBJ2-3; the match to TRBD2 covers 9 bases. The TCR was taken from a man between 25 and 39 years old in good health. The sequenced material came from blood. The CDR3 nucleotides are TGTGCCAGCGGGAGGACTGGGGCGGGGGGGGTTTCAGATACGCAGTATTTT. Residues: CASGRTGAGGVSDTQYF.